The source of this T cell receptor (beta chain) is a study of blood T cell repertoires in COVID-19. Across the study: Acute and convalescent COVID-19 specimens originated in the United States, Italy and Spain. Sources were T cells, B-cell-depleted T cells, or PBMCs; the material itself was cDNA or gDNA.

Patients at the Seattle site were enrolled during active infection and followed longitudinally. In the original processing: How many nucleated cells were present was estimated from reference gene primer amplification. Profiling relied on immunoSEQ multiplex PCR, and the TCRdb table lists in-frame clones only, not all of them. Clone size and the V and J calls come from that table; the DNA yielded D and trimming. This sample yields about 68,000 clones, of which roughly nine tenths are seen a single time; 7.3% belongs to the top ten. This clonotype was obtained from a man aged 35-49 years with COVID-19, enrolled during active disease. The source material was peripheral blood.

CDR3 loop: CAWSVGQRNSPLHF. CDR3 sequence (DNA): TGTGCCTGGAGTGTGGGGCAGAGGAATTCACCCCTCCACTTT. The chain joins TRBV30 to TRBJ1-6, with D possibly being TRBD1 (5 bases). CDR1 is GTSNPN, CDR2 SVGIG, per germline (reference sequence). The germline V and J ends were trimmed by 0 bases and 7 bases, with 10 bases remaining between them. The CDR3 totals 14 residues.